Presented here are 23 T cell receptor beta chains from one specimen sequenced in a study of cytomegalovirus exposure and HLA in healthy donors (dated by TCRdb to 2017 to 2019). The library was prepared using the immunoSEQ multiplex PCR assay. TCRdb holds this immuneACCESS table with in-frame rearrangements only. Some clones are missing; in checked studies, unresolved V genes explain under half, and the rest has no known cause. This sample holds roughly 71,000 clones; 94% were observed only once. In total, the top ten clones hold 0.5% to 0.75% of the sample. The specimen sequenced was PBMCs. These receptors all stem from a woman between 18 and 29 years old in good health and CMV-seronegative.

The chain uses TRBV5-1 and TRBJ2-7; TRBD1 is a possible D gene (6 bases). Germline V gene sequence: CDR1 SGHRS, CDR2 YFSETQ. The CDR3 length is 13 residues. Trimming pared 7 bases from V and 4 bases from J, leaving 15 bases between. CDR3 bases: TGCGCCAGCTCAGAGACAGGAAATTACGAGCAGTACTTC. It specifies CASSETGNYEQYF.

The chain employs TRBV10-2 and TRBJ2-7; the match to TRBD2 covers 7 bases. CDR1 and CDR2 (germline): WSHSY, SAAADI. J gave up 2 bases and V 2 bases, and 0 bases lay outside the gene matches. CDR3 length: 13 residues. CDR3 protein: CASSEGGAYEQYF. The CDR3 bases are TGCGCCAGCAGTGAGGGGGGGGCCTACGAGCAGTACTTC.

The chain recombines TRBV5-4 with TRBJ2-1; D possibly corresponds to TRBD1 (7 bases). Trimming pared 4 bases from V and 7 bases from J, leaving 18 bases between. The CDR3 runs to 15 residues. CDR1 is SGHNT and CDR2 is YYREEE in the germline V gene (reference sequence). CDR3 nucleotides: TGTGCCAGCAGCATAAGACAGGGAGGTCTGAATGAGCAGTTCTTC. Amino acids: CASSIRQGGLNEQFF. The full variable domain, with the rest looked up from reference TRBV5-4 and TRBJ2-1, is ETGVTQSPTHLIKTRGQQVTLRCSSQSGHNTVSWYQQALGQGPQFIFQYYREEENGRGNFPPRFSGLQFPNYSSELNVNALELDDSALYLCASSIRQGGLNEQFFGPGTRLTVL.

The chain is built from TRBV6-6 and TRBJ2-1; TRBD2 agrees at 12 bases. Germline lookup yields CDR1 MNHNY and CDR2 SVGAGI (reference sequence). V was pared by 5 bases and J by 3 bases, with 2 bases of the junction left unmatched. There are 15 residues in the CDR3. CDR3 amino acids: CASSQLAGGYNEQFF. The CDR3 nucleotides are TGTGCCAGCAGTCAACTAGCGGGGGGCTACAATGAGCAGTTCTTC.

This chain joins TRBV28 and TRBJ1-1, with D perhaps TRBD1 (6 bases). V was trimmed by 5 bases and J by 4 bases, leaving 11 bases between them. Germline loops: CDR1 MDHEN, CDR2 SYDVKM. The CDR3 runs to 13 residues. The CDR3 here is CASSPYRATEAFF. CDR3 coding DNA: TGTGCCAGCAGTCCTTACAGGGCCACTGAAGCTTTCTTT. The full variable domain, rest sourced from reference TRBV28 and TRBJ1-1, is DVKVTQSSRYLVKRTGEKVFLECVQDMDHENMFWYRQDPGLGLRLIYFSYDVKMKEKGDIPEGYSVSREKKERFSLILESASTNQTSMYLCASSPYRATEAFFGQGTRLTVV.

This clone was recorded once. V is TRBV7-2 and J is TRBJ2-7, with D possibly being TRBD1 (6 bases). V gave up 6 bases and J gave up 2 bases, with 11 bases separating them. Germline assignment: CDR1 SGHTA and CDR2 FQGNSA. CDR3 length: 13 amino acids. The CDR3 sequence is CASSIGQPYEQYF. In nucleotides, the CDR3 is TGTGCCAGCAGTATCGGACAGCCCTACGAGCAGTACTTC.

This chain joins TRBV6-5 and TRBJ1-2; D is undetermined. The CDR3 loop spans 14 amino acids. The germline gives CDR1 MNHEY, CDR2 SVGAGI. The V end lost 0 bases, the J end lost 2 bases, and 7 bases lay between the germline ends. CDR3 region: CASSYSIQNYGYTF. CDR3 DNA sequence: TGTGCCAGCAGTTACTCGATACAAAACTATGGCTACACCTTC.

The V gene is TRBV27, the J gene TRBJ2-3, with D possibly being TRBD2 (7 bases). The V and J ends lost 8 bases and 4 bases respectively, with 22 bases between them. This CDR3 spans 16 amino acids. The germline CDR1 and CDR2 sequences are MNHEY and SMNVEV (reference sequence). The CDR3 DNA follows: TGTGCCAGCTGGCCAGGGCGGGGGCCTCTTTCAGATACGCAGTATTTT. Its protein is CASWPGRGPLSDTQYF.

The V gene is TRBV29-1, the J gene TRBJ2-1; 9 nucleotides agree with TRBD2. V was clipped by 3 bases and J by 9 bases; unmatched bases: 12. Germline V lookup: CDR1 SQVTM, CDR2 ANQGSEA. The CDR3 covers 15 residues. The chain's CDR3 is CSVEVGLAGKREQFF. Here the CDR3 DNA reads TGCAGCGTTGAGGTGGGGCTAGCGGGGAAGCGTGAGCAGTTCTTC.

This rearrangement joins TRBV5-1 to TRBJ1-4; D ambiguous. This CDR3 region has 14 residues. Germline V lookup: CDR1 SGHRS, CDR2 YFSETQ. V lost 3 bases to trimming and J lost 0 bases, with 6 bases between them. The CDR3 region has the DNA TGCGCCAGCAGCTGGGCAGCAACTAATGAAAAACTGTTTTTT. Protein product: CASSWAATNEKLFF.

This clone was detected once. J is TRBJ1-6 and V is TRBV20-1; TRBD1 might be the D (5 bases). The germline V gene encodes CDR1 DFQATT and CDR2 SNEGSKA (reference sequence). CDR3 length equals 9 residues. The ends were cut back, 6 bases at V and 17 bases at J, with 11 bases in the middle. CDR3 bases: TGCAGTGCGGGAGGGGCCGTCCACTTT. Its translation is CSAGGAVHF.

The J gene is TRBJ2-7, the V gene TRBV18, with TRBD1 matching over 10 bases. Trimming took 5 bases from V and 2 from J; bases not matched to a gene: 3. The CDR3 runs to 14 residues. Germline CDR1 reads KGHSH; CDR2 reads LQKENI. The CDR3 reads CASSSGQGAYEQYF. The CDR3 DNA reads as TGTGCCAGCTCATCCGGACAGGGGGCCTACGAGCAGTACTTC.

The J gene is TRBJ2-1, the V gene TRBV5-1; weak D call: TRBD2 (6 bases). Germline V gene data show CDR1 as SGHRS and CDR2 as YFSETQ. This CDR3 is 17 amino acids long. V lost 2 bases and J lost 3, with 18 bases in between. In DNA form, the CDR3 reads TGCGCCAGCAGCTTTTTCGTCGGGGGTTTTGACTACAATGAGCAGTTCTTC. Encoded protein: CASSFFVGGFDYNEQFF. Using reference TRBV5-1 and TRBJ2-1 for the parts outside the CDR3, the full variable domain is KAGVTQTPRYLIKTRGQQVTLSCSPISGHRSVSWYQQTPGQGLQFLFEYFSETQRNKGNFPGRFSGRQFSNSRSEMNVSTLELGDSALYLCASSFFVGGFDYNEQFFGPGTRLTVL.

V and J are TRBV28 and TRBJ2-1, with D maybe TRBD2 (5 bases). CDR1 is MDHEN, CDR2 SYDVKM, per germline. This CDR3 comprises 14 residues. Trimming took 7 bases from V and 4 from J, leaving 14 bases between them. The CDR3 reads CASNSAEFYNEQFF. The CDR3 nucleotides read TGTGCCAGCAATAGCGCAGAATTTTACAATGAGCAGTTCTTC.

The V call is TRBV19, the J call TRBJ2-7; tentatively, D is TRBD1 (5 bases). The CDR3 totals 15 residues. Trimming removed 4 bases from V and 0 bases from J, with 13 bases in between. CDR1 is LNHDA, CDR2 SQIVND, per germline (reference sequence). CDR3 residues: CASSRRTLNSYEQYF. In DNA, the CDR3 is TGTGCCAGTAGTAGAAGGACACTCAACTCCTACGAGCAGTACTTC.

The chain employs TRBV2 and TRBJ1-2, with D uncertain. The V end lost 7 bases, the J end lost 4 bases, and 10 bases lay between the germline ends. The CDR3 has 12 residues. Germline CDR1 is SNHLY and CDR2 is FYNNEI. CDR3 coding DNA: TGTGCCAGCATTCAGGCGAGCTATGGCTACACCTTC. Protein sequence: CASIQASYGYTF.

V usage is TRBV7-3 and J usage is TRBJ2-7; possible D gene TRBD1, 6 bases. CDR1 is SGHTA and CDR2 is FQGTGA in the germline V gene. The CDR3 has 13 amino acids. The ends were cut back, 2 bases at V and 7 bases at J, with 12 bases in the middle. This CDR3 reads CASSLSPGVEQYF. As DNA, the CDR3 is TGTGCCAGCAGCTTATCCCCAGGGGTAGAGCAGTACTTC.

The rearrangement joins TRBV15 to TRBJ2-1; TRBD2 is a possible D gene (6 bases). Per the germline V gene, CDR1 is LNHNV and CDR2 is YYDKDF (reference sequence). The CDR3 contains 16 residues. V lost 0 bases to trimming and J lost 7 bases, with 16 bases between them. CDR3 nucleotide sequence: TGTGCCACCAGCAGAGATCTCGGAGGGAGTCAGAATGAGCAGTTCTTC. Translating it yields CATSRDLGGSQNEQFF.

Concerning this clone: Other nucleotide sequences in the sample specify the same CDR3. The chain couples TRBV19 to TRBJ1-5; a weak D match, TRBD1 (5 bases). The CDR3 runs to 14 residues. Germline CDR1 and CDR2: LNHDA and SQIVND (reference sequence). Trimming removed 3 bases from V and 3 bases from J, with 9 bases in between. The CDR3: CASSIRDTNQPQHF. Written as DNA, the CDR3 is TGTGCCAGTAGTATCAGGGATACCAATCAGCCCCAGCATTTT. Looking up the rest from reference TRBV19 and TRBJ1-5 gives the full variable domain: DGGITQSPKYLFRKEGQNVTLSCEQNLNHDAMYWYRQDPGQGLRLIYYSQIVNDFQKGDIAEGYSVSREKKESFPLTVTSAQKNPTAFYLCASSIRDTNQPQHFGDGTRLSIL.

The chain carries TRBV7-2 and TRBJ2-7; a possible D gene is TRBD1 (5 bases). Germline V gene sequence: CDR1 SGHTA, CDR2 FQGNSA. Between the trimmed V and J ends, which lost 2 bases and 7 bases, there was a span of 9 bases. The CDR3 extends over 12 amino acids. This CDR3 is CASSLLQGEQYF. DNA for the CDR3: TGTGCCAGCAGCTTACTTCAGGGAGAGCAGTACTTC.

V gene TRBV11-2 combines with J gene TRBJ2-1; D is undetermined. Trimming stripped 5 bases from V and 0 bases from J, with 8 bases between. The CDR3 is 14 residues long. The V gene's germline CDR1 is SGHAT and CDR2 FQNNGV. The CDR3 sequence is CASSPRGSYNEQFF. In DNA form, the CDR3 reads TGTGCCAGCAGCCCCCGAGGCTCCTACAATGAGCAGTTCTTC.

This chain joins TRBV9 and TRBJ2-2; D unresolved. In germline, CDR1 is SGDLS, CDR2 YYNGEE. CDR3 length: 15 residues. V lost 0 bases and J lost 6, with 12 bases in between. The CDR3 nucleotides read TGTGCCAGCAGCGTAGGTACCAGTGCCGCCGGGGAGCTGTTTTTT. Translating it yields CASSVGTSAAGELFF.

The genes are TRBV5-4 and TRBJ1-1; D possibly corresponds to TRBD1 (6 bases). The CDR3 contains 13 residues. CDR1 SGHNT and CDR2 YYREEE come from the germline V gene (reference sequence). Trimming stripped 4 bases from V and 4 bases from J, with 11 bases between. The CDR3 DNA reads TGTGCCAGCAGCCCTTCGGACAGCACTGAAGCTTTCTTT. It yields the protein CASSPSDSTEAFF. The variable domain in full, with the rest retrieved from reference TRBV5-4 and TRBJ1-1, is ETGVTQSPTHLIKTRGQQVTLRCSSQSGHNTVSWYQQALGQGPQFIFQYYREEENGRGNFPPRFSGLQFPNYSSELNVNALELDDSALYLCASSPSDSTEAFFGQGTRLTVV.